Listed below are T cell receptor beta chains from one sample, sequenced in a study of synovial regulatory T cells in juvenile arthritis. The data were produced by immunoSEQ multiplex PCR, yet TCRdb's version contains in-frame clones alone and is incomplete. In all, the sample yields about 9,500 clones. The sequencing input was Treg cells from blood. These receptors all come from a donor between 2 and 35 years old with juvenile idiopathic arthritis. Both conserved end residues are part of each CDR3. Expanded clones are given a class, and other clones once, few, many or no size at all.

abundance: NA; j_gene: TRBJ2-3; v_gene: TRBV9; CDR3aa: CASSVGAELSTDTQYF
abundance: NA; j_gene: TRBJ2-3; v_gene: TRBV30; CDR3aa: CAWSAAYTQYF
abundance: NA; j_gene: TRBJ2-5; v_gene: TRBV15; CDR3aa: CATSRDVAETQYF
abundance: NA; j_gene: TRBJ1-2; v_gene: TRBV7-2; CDR3aa: CASSLAALDSHGYTF
abundance: NA; j_gene: TRBJ1-2; v_gene: TRBV5-1; CDR3aa: CASSLWGQGYTF
abundance: NA; j_gene: TRBJ2-5; v_gene: TRBV12-5; CDR3aa: CASGLAQVETQYF
abundance: NA; j_gene: TRBJ1-2; v_gene: TRBV20-1; CDR3aa: CSAPGSYGYTF
abundance: NA; j_gene: TRBJ1-2; v_gene: TRBV5-1; CDR3aa: CASSGQGYGYTF
abundance: NA; j_gene: TRBJ2-3; v_gene: TRBV5-4; CDR3aa: CASSLGLAKGTDTQYF
abundance: NA; j_gene: TRBJ1-4; v_gene: TRBV9; CDR3aa: CASSGQATNEKLFF
abundance: NA; j_gene: TRBJ1-5; v_gene: TRBV7-8; CDR3aa: CASSHGGGQPQHF
abundance: NA; j_gene: TRBJ2-3; v_gene: TRBV7-2; CDR3aa: CASSISVSGGATDTQYF
abundance: NA; j_gene: TRBJ1-3; v_gene: TRBV6-5; CDR3aa: CASSYSSGNTIYF
abundance: NA; j_gene: TRBJ1-2; v_gene: TRBV2; CDR3aa: CASSEASRVIF
abundance: NA; j_gene: TRBJ1-6; v_gene: TRBV6-4; CDR3aa: CASSLGLPYSPLHF
abundance: medium-sized; j_gene: TRBJ2-7; v_gene: TRBV7-9; CDR3aa: CASSHYRLPDEQYF
abundance: NA; j_gene: TRBJ2-7; v_gene: TRBV2; CDR3aa: CASSEPGDFSWQYF
abundance: NA; j_gene: TRBJ2-3; v_gene: TRBV11-2; CDR3aa: CASSLVGSSGPRDTQYF
abundance: NA; j_gene: TRBJ2-1; v_gene: TRBV6-6; CDR3aa: CAIKTSGRYNEQFF
abundance: medium-sized; j_gene: TRBJ1-3; v_gene: TRBV7-9; CDR3aa: CASSLVRVSFRHTIYF
abundance: NA; j_gene: TRBJ1-1; v_gene: TRBV7-2; CDR3aa: CASSPQGADTEAFF
abundance: NA; j_gene: TRBJ2-1; v_gene: TRBV27; CDR3aa: CATVATGRNEQFF
abundance: NA; j_gene: TRBJ2-2; v_gene: TRBV6-6; CDR3aa: CASSYPGGNTGELFF
abundance: NA; j_gene: TRBJ2-7; v_gene: TRBV6-1; CDR3aa: CASSELIGEGEQYF
abundance: NA; j_gene: TRBJ2-7; v_gene: TRBV5-1; CDR3aa: CASSLAHTIYEQYF
abundance: NA; j_gene: TRBJ2-5; v_gene: TRBV2; CDR3aa: CASSEEAGVVKTQYF
abundance: NA; j_gene: TRBJ1-6; v_gene: TRBV7-9; CDR3aa: CASSYGGGISYNSPLHF